A single sample gave rise to the 12 T cell receptor beta chains below, sequenced in a study of T-cell reconstitution after alpha-beta-depleted transplantation in children. Unique molecular identifiers tagged the TCRbeta library. TCRdb analysed the PCR reads with MiXCR anew, one entry per CDR3 protein. The top ten hold 3% to 3.5% of the sample, which has about 190,000 distinct CDR3 sequences, around 6.8% seen once. Sequences were derived from PBMCs from the stem cell graft donor, sampled from the stem cell graft. Receptor source: a human donor who donated a stem cell graft to a child with Wiskott-Aldrich syndrome.

This clonotype was seen many times. The CDR3 protein is CASSLGQNTDTQYF. The CDR3 DNA is TGCGCCAGCAGCTTAGGACAGAACACAGATACGCAGTATTTT. This sequence joins TRBV5-1 and TRBJ2-3; D may be TRBD1 (6 bases). The ends were cut back, 2 bases at V and 2 bases at J, with 9 bases in the middle. The CDR3 has 14 amino acids. Looked up from germline, CDR1 is SGHRS and CDR2 is YFSETQ.

This clonotype was observed at least ten times. CDR3 nucleotide sequence: TGTGCCAGCAGCACCGGGACAGGGTCCTACAATGAGCAGTTCTTC. This gives the protein CASSTGTGSYNEQFF. V is TRBV6-4 and J is TRBJ2-1; 9 bases align to TRBD1. This CDR3 is 15 amino acids long. V lost 6 bases to trimming and J lost 1 base; unmatched junction nucleotides: 4. Germline values: CDR1 MRHNA, CDR2 SNTAGT.

This clonotype was counted ten times or more. CDR3 bases: TGTGCCAACCGAATCAGCACTGAGCAGTTCTTC. This encodes CANRISTEQFF. The rearrangement links TRBV12-3 or TRBV12-4 to TRBJ2-1; D remains ambiguous. The CDR3 length is 11 residues. Trimming removed 10 bases from V and 9 bases from J, with 13 bases in between.

This clonotype was seen repeatedly, ten times or more. The J gene is TRBJ1-2, the V gene TRBV6-5; 9 bases align to TRBD1. Germline loops: CDR1 MNHEY, CDR2 SVGAGI. J lost 4 bases, V lost 5 bases, and 11 bases had no gene match. The CDR3 has 16 amino acids. CDR3 bases: TGTGCCAGCAGTCCATCTAAGGGACAGGGCGGCTATGGCTACACCTTC. This translates into CASSPSKGQGGYGYTF.

This clonotype has a count of ten or more. The J gene is TRBJ2-5, the V gene TRBV20-1; D gene ambiguous. The CDR3 has 15 amino acids. Per germline, CDR1 DFQATT and CDR2 SNEGSKA (reference sequence). Trimming cost V 5 bases and J 1 base, with 17 bases left between them. The CDR3 DNA reads TGCAGTGCTCCCCCGAGATCGAGAGGCCAAGAGACCCAGTACTTC. Translating it yields CSAPPRSRGQETQYF.

This clonotype came up many times. This chain links TRBV7-9 with TRBJ2-7, with 9 bases that match TRBD2. The germline CDR1 and CDR2 sequences are SEHNR and FQNEAQ (reference sequence). This CDR3 has 17 amino acids. Trimming cost V 1 base and J 0 bases; bases outside gene matches: 7. The CDR3 nucleotides are TGTGCCAGCAGCTTAGGGTTAGCGGGAGACCTCTCCTACGAGCAGTACTTC. It yields the protein CASSLGLAGDLSYEQYF.

Ten or more counts support this clonotype. The genes are TRBV7-2 and TRBJ1-1, with 7 bases fitting TRBD1. The CDR3 spans 14 residues. The junction had 6 bases not matched to a gene; V was cut back by 4 bases and J by 4 bases. The germline gives CDR1 SGHTA, CDR2 FQGNSA. The CDR3 region is CASSSRQGGTEAFF. The DNA for the CDR3 is TGTGCCAGCAGCTCGAGACAGGGAGGCACTGAAGCTTTCTTT. Drawing the rest from reference TRBV7-2 and TRBJ1-1, the complete variable domain is GAGVSQSPSNKVTEKGKDVELRCDPISGHTALYWYRQSLGQGLEFLIYFQGNSAPDKSGLPSDRFSAERTGGSVSTLTIQRTQQEDSAVYLCASSSRQGGTEAFFGQGTRLTVV.

This clonotype was counted at least ten times. The J gene is TRBJ1-2, the V gene TRBV7-9; D is undetermined. CDR3 length equals 16 residues. CDR1 and CDR2 from the germline V gene are SEHNR and FQNEAQ (reference sequence). Between the trimmed V and J ends, which lost 5 bases and 2 bases, there was a span of 18 bases. For the CDR3, the DNA is TGTGCCAGCAGCCTCCGGGAGGCACACCAGAACTATGGCTACACCTTC. It encodes CASSLREAHQNYGYTF.

The chain links TRBV3-1 to TRBJ2-5; D is uncertain. In germline, CDR1 is LGHDT, CDR2 YNNKEL (reference sequence). The CDR3 covers 11 residues. V lost 3 bases to trimming and J lost 4 bases, with 3 bases between them. CDR3 DNA sequence: TGTGCCAGCAGCCACGGAGAGACCCAGTACTTC. This translates into CASSHGETQYF.

V is TRBV18 and J is TRBJ2-5; 7 nucleotides line up with TRBD1. The CDR3 has 16 amino acids. The V segment lost 6 bases and the J segment 2 bases; nucleotides outside the gene matches: 12. CDR1 is KGHSH and CDR2 is LQKENI in the germline V gene. CDR3 DNA sequence: TGTGCCAGCTCCCTGACCCCGGACAGGACGCAAGAGACCCAGTACTTC. Protein product: CASSLTPDRTQETQYF.

The chain combines TRBV6-2 or TRBV6-3 with TRBJ2-7; D gene uncertain. The V and J ends lost 6 bases and 1 base respectively, with 25 bases between them. The CDR3 loop spans 18 amino acids. The germline gives CDR1 MNHEY, CDR2 SVGEGT. The CDR3 nucleotides read TGTGCCAGCAGACGCCCCCCGACCCCGCTGATCGCGTCCTACGAGCAGTACTTC. Amino acids: CASRRPPTPLIASYEQYF.

This clonotype was counted many times. V usage is TRBV12-3 or TRBV12-4 and J usage is TRBJ1-4; weak D call: TRBD1 (6 bases). The CDR3 is made up of 15 amino acids. V was trimmed by 3 bases and J by 7 bases, leaving 15 bases between them. The chain's CDR3 is CASSFSGGASEKLFF. In DNA form, the CDR3 reads TGTGCCAGCAGTTTTTCGGGGGGCGCGAGTGAAAAACTGTTTTTT.